The 2 T cell receptor beta chains below all came from one sample that was sequenced in a study of CD8+CD57+ T cells in acquired aplastic anemia. Genomic DNA acted as the template from which TCR beta VDJ combination and CDR3 sequence profiling were carried out. From the reads, TCRdb called clonotypes with MiXCR, one entry per CDR3 protein. The table shows approximately 180,000 distinct CDR3 sequences, with about half occurring only once. Patients chosen for sequencing had shown CD8+CD57+ cell expansion by flow cytometry. The sequenced sample was sorted CD4+, CD8+, or CD8+CD57+ T cells (not recorded which) from PBMCs. The receptor source for this set is a human donor with aplastic anemia.

This clonotype was seen more than once but under ten times. The chain joins TRBV2 to TRBJ2-7, with D possibly being TRBD1 or TRBD2 (7 bases each). The CDR3 contains 15 residues. Germline V CDR1 and CDR2: SNHLY, FYNNEI. V was pared by 6 bases and J by 3 bases, with 18 bases between. Here the CDR3 reads CASRGGGTVSYEQYF. DNA for the CDR3: TGTGCCAGCAGGGGGGGGGGGACAGTGAGCTACGAGCAGTACTTC.

The chain links TRBV19 to TRBJ1-6; 7 bases map to TRBD1. V was clipped by 4 bases and J by 4 bases; unmatched bases: 7. The germline V gene encodes CDR1 LNHDA and CDR2 SQIVND (reference sequence). This CDR3 contains 16 residues. The CDR3 here is CASSTTGLGYNSPLHF. Written as DNA, the CDR3 is TGTGCCAGTAGTACGACAGGGCTTGGATATAATTCACCCCTCCACTTT. The full variable domain, rest sourced from reference TRBV19 and TRBJ1-6, is DGGITQSPKYLFRKEGQNVTLSCEQNLNHDAMYWYRQDPGQGLRLIYYSQIVNDFQKGDIAEGYSVSREKKESFPLTVTSAQKNPTAFYLCASSTTGLGYNSPLHFGNGTRLTVT.